The 18 T cell receptor beta chains given below trace back to one sample, sequenced in a study of blood T cell repertoires in COVID-19 (dated by TCRdb to between 2020 and 2021). Receptor amplification or capture employed the immunoSEQ multiplex PCR assay. The immuneACCESS repertoire file appears here via TCRdb, limited to in-frame rearrangements. These files lack a portion of the clones; in checked studies, under half of the deficit traces to unresolved V genes, and the cause of the others is not known. For this sample the table gives roughly 200,000 clones, of which about 88% were detected only once. The ten largest clonotypes hold just over 2.5% of the sample. Sequenced sample: PBMCs or T cells enriched from blood (not recorded which). The origin of the receptors is a woman between 25 and 40 years old who had recovered from COVID-19.

The genes are TRBV5-4 and TRBJ2-3, with TRBD2 matching 11 bases. Germline trimming cut 7 bases from V and 5 bases from J; bases unmatched to any gene: 9. This CDR3 is 15 amino acids long. In germline, CDR1 is SGHNT, CDR2 YYREEE (reference sequence). This CDR3 reads CASGTLAGGQDTQYF. CDR3 nucleotide sequence: TGTGCCAGCGGAACCTTAGCGGGGGGGCAAGATACGCAGTATTTT.

The V gene is TRBV5-3, the J gene TRBJ2-1; 8 bases line up with TRBD2. TRBV5-3 is an open reading frame whose function is uncertain. CDR3 length: 15 amino acids. Losses at the gene ends were 3 bases for V and 2 bases for J; bases not matched to a gene: 4. The CDR3 is CARSSLAGTYNEQFF. CDR3 DNA sequence: TGTGCCAGAAGCTCCTTAGCGGGAACCTACAATGAGCAGTTCTTC.

This clone was counted once. The chain links TRBV11-2 to TRBJ2-5; 9 nucleotides match TRBD2. Trimming took 5 bases from V and 0 from J; bases not matched to a gene: 7. The CDR3 consists of 16 residues. Germline assignment: CDR1 SGHAT and CDR2 FQNNGV. CDR3 sequence: CASSPGTSFYQETQYF. The CDR3 DNA reads TGTGCCAGCAGCCCGGGGACTAGCTTTTACCAAGAGACCCAGTACTTC.

The CDR3 DNA sequence: TGTGCCAGCAGCTTGTCACTTAGCACAGATACGCAGTATTTT. Amino acids: CASSLSLSTDTQYF. The chain links TRBV5-6 to TRBJ2-3; D not certain. CDR1 is SGHDT and CDR2 is YYEEEE in the germline V gene. Between the trimmed V and J ends, which lost 1 base and 0 bases, there was a span of 6 bases. The CDR3 extends over 14 amino acids.

The gene calls are TRBV5-1 and TRBJ2-1; 7 nucleotides line up with TRBD2. Trimming removed 7 bases from V and 8 bases from J; junction bases left unmatched: 12. Germline values: CDR1 SGHRS, CDR2 YFSETQ. This CDR3 is built from 14 residues. CDR3 amino acids: CASGSGARRDEQFF. The CDR3, as DNA: TGCGCCAGCGGAAGCGGGGCCCGTCGGGATGAGCAGTTCTTC.

The rearrangement links TRBV7-9 to TRBJ2-3, with 10 bases fitting TRBD2. The V and J ends lost 5 bases and 1 base, in that order; junction bases with no gene match: 3. Germline V CDR1 and CDR2: SEHNR, FQNEAQ (reference sequence). The CDR3 is made up of 15 amino acids. In nucleotides, the CDR3 is TGTGCCAGCAGCCCCGGGACTAGCGGCACAGATACGCAGTATTTT. Translated, it gives CASSPGTSGTDTQYF.

The chain carries TRBV5-8 and TRBJ1-4, with D possibly TRBD1 on 5 matching bases. This CDR3 spans 15 amino acids. Per the germline V gene, CDR1 is SGHTS and CDR2 is YDEGEE. The V end lost 7 bases, the J end lost 0 bases, and 13 bases lay between the germline ends. The CDR3 protein is CASRGSRATNEKLFF. The CDR3 DNA is TGTGCCAGCCGGGGGTCCAGAGCAACTAATGAAAAACTGTTTTTT.

This chain joins TRBV5-5 and TRBJ1-1; D is unclear. CDR1 is SGHKS, CDR2 YYEKEE, per germline (reference sequence). This CDR3 is built from 14 residues. The ends were cut back, 1 base at V and 0 bases at J, with 7 bases in the middle. The CDR3 DNA reads TGTGCCAGCAGCTTGAGGAGCATGAACACTGAAGCTTTCTTT. This encodes CASSLRSMNTEAFF.

The V and J genes are TRBV19 and TRBJ1-3; possibly TRBD1 for D (6 bases). V dropped 5 bases and J dropped 0 bases, with 14 bases sitting between them. Germline-derived CDR1 and CDR2 are LNHDA and SQIVND (reference sequence). The CDR3 is made up of 16 amino acids. The CDR3 sequence: CASSASGQSSGNTIYF. CDR3 nucleotide sequence: TGTGCCAGTAGTGCCAGCGGACAGAGCTCTGGAAACACCATATATTTT. The full variable domain, with the rest looked up from reference TRBV19 and TRBJ1-3, is DGGITQSPKYLFRKEGQNVTLSCEQNLNHDAMYWYRQDPGQGLRLIYYSQIVNDFQKGDIAEGYSVSREKKESFPLTVTSAQKNPTAFYLCASSASGQSSGNTIYFGEGSWLTVV.

This rearrangement joins TRBV7-2 to TRBJ2-3; D perhaps matches TRBD2 (5 bases). The V end was cut by 3 bases, the J end by 1 base, with 11 bases between. Germline V gene sequence: CDR1 SGHTA, CDR2 FQGNSA. This CDR3 has 15 amino acids. Here the CDR3 reads CASSFPAGGTDTQYF. The CDR3 DNA is TGTGCCAGCAGCTTCCCGGCCGGGGGCACAGATACGCAGTATTTT.

The rearrangement links TRBV3-1 (or the pseudogene TRBV3-2) to TRBJ2-2; 12 nucleotides agree with TRBD1. This CDR3 spans 19 amino acids. Germline lookup yields CDR1 LGHDT and CDR2 YNNKEL (reference sequence). Losses at the gene ends were 3 bases for V and 0 bases for J; bases not matched to a gene: 8. As DNA, the CDR3 is TGTGCCAGCAGCCAGAGACCGGGACAGGGGGCTTCGAACACCGGGGAGCTGTTTTTT. It translates to CASSQRPGQGASNTGELFF.

The V and J genes are TRBV4-2 and TRBJ1-1; D remains unclear. The CDR3 has 12 amino acids. V lost 2 bases to trimming and J lost 5 bases, with 6 bases between them. Germline V gene data show CDR1 as LGHNA and CDR2 as YNFKEQ. The DNA of the CDR3 is TGTGCCAGCAGCCAACCCGGGACTGAAGCTTTCTTT. Its protein product is CASSQPGTEAFF.

V usage is TRBV5-1 and J usage is TRBJ2-2; D is unclear. The V gene's germline CDR1 is SGHRS and CDR2 YFSETQ. V shed 1 base and J shed 7 bases, with 14 bases lying between them. The CDR3 runs 15 residues. The CDR3 sequence is CASSLNSPANGELFF. For the CDR3, the DNA is TGCGCCAGCAGCTTGAATTCTCCCGCTAACGGGGAGCTGTTTTTT.

The chain employs TRBV4-3 and TRBJ2-7; D uncertain. Trimming left V 3 bases short and J 4 bases short, with 10 bases between. The CDR3 loop spans 13 amino acids. Germline assignment: CDR1 LGHNA and CDR2 YSLEER. CDR3 amino acids: CASSHDSSYEQYF. DNA of the CDR3: TGCGCCAGCAGCCACGACTCCAGTTACGAGCAGTACTTC.

The chain employs TRBV2 and TRBJ1-4; D perhaps matches TRBD1 (6 bases). Germline assignment: CDR1 SNHLY and CDR2 FYNNEI. The CDR3 is 14 amino acids. Trimming cost V 6 bases and J 3 bases, with 11 bases left between them. In DNA, the CDR3 is TGTGCCAGCAGACTTCAGGGGTCTAATGAAAAACTGTTTTTT. It is translated as CASRLQGSNEKLFF.

V and J are TRBV9 and TRBJ2-1, with 9 bases matching TRBD2. This CDR3 contains 15 residues. J was trimmed by 9 bases and V by 0 bases; bases with no gene match: 7. The germline V gene has CDR1 SGDLS and CDR2 YYNGEE. CDR3 DNA: TGTGCCAGCAGCGTAGCCATTAGCGGGGGTGGTGAGCAGTTCTTC. Amino acid sequence: CASSVAISGGGEQFF. The whole variable domain, filled in from reference TRBV9 and TRBJ2-1, reads DSGVTQTPKHLITATGQRVTLRCSPRSGDLSVYWYQQSLDQGLQFLIQYYNGEERAKGNILERFSAQQFPDLHSELNLSSLELGDSALYFCASSVAISGGGEQFFGPGTRLTVL.

The rearrangement joins TRBV5-5 to TRBJ1-4; maybe TRBD1 (6 bases). CDR1 is SGHKS, CDR2 YYEKEE, per germline (reference sequence). The CDR3 runs to 15 residues. Trimming removed 5 bases from V and 5 bases from J, with 16 bases in between. The CDR3 spells CASRTRDTPNEKLFF. The CDR3 nucleotides are TGTGCCAGCAGAACAAGGGACACCCCGAATGAAAAACTGTTTTTT.

In DNA, the CDR3 is TGTGCCAGCAGCGCTCTAGCGGGTGTCTTCCTTGAGCAGTTCTTC. Its translation: CASSALAGVFLEQFF. The rearrangement joins TRBV7-9 to TRBJ2-1; TRBD2 matches at 8 bases. The trim removed 5 bases at V and 9 bases at J, leaving 12 bases unmatched. Germline-derived CDR1 and CDR2 are SEHNR and FQNEAQ (reference sequence). The length of the CDR3 is 15 residues.